Given below is one T cell receptor beta chain in context. Its binding antigen is unknown. Base qualities are not provided; no much larger clone lies one nucleotide away. Library preparation employed the immunoSEQ multiplex PCR assay. The multiplex PCR relied on a mix of 60 forward primers for TCR Vbeta segments and 13 reverse primers for TCR Jbeta segments. A multiplex PCR assay on genomic DNA amplified the CDR3 region of rearranged TCR beta genes. The Illumina HiSeq System was used to sequence the amplified TCR beta libraries as 87-base-pair reads. The paper's processing steps were these. A later analysis counted about 80 million unique TCR beta chains across the 666 repertoires, and some 12 million of these chains were shared by at least two donors. Raw reads were error-corrected and collapsed into unique sequences with a nearest-neighbor algorithm that merged closely related sequences to remove PCR and sequencing errors. Alignment of CDR3 sequences to IMGT reference sequences was used to assign V, D and J gene segments. Each retained sequence needed at least a six-nucleotide match to both a V gene segment and a J gene segment. Rearrangements were called productive when the CDR3 lacked stop codons and stayed in frame with V and J; all others were non-productive. CDR3 was defined according to IMGT convention as the region running from the second conserved V-encoded cysteine to the conserved J-encoded phenylalanine. In an earlier analysis of roughly 580 of the donors, sequences lacking an unambiguous match to a single V gene segment were excluded. An earlier analysis of some 500 of the donors classified V segments as functional when productive rearrangements were above 56.7% and as segregating when the standard deviation between donors was above 5%. A statistical classification framework was built for diagnosing cytomegalovirus status from the catalog of TCR beta chain sequences. V and J gene assignment, in a later analysis, came from comparing TCR nucleotide sequences with IMGT/GENE-DB human TR gene sequences. A later analysis assigned CDR3 sequences and most-parsimonious VDJ recombination scenarios with the TCRdist pipeline. In a later analysis, every TCR beta chain was defined by the combination of its CDR3 amino acid sequence and its V-gene family, and reads without a unique V-gene family were dropped. As a way to deal with suspected cross-contamination and a sequencing artifact, a later analysis dropped over 550 nucleotide sequences that were highly shared and had low generation probability. In a later analysis, a clonal expansion index was calculated for each public chain from normalized within-repertoire ranks of inferred template counts. Generation probabilities in a later analysis came from a VDJ recombination model fitted to out-of-frame rearrangements, and those results were checked against IGoR. In a later analysis, TCR-TCR, TCR-HLA and TCR-CMV co-occurrence was scored with hypergeometric tests, and a repertoire-size bias correction was applied to TCR pairs. A later analysis estimated false discovery rates by permuting HLA or CMV assignments 20 times. In a later analysis, co-occurring TCRs were grouped with DBSCAN, and TCRdist sequence similarity was added when clustering was performed within HLA-allele-positive subsets. Co-occurrence clustering excluded repertoires with fewer than 30,000 or more than 120,000 public chains, plus five with anomalous nucleotide sharing. What TCRdb holds here is the immuneACCESS table cut down to in-frame rearrangements. Part of the clones is not present; checked against another copy, under half of the missing clones reflect an unresolved V gene, and the others are unexplained. That table supplies the V and J calls and clone size; D and trimming were determined from the DNA. This sample holds some 140,000 clones; roughly 80% were observed only once. The ten largest clones take up roughly 0.87% of the sample.

This record belongs to a study of cytomegalovirus exposure and HLA in healthy donors (dated 2017 in TCRdb). For the study in its entirety: According to an earlier analysis of around 600 of the donors, some 180 million T cells yielded roughly 100 million unique TCR beta sequences and 276 Gb of sequence data. Roughly 300 gigabases of sequencing data and around 85 million unique TCR sequences made up an early release that covered 500 to 650 HLA-typed donors. Of the roughly 420 genotyped donors, 75% to 85% were placed in the genetic ancestry cluster associated with self-reported Caucasian donors. The aim of the study was to test whether cataloging public T cell receptors could identify signatures of past pathogen exposure. Using immunosequencing, the study profiled T cell repertoires from 666 subjects and related those repertoires to cytomegalovirus serostatus. A separate validation cohort of more than 100 different subjects was used in addition to the roughly 670-subject first cohort. The study combined high-throughput TCR immunosequencing, statistical association of individual TCRs with disease status, and machine learning to predict cytomegalovirus infection status. A later analysis re-examined previously published TCR beta repertoires from just over 650 donors and added high-resolution HLA genotyping to investigate patterns of TCR occurrence. In the later analysis, no new phenotypic data were used to find candidate immune exposures; instead, reliance was placed on TCR beta sequences and their occurrence across donors. An earlier analysis of fewer than 750 of the donors used high-throughput TCR beta sequencing to judge whether each TCR beta V gene segment behaved as functional or pseudogenic. Donor age, sex, ethnicity and CMV serostatus were compiled alongside the repertoire data. A later genetic analysis took genome-wide SNP genotypes for 398 of the 666 donors and used that subset as a discovery cohort. All discovery cohort repertoires had been generated on a single sequencing platform. HLA typing covered class I and class II loci at four-digit resolution. Typing coverage varied by locus: roughly 629-630 donors for A, B, C, DRB1 and DQB1; more than 500 for DQA1; nearly 610 for DPA1; 450 to 480 for DPB1. Roughly 5 DR-DQ haplotypes were treated as single units for association and clustering because of strong linkage in the cohort. Among around 400 genotyped donors of the cohort, an average of about 240,000 unique TCR beta nucleotide sequences were sequenced per donor, around 20% of them non-productive. General study outcomes and caveats: When HLA alleles, especially DR and DQ, strongly co-occurred, TCR associations were difficult to assign to individual alleles. Immune exposure information for the cohort was limited to CMV serostatus. Correlated functional status among segregating V segments might reflect linkage disequilibrium, but an unknown experimental factor could not be ruled out. In a later analysis, HLA-associated TCR beta chains were found to be more clonally expanded and to have lower generation probabilities than equally common non-associated chains. Because some donors lacked HLA typing at each locus, the association tests relied only on the typed subset. A later genetic analysis reported fewer N-insertions in productive TCRs among donors in an Asian-associated ancestry cluster than the roughly 620-donor mean. The classifier was reported to diagnose cytomegalovirus status with high specificity and sensitivity in both the original cohort and the validation cohort. A total of 150 or so TCR beta chains were listed by the study as associated with cytomegalovirus. While some public TCRs were present in many individuals, most TCR sequences turned up only very rarely across donors. V-gene and J-gene trimming of TCR beta chains was associated with a missense DCLRE1C variant in a later genetic analysis, and the association was replicated in an independent cohort. According to a later analysis, TCR association rates differed among HLA loci, with DRB1 alleles showing the most associated TCRs and HLA-C alleles showing the fewest. Over 15 rarely observed V segments, including chromosome 9 orphons, were excluded from the earlier analysis of some 590 of the donors because counts were too low. Most CMV-associated TCR beta chains appeared to be HLA-restricted in a later analysis, and the HLA associations seemed to be driven largely by CMV exposure. The presence/absence analyses assumed that sequencing depth was roughly uniform across donors, and that assumption may not be true. A cluster of highly shared sequence variants was judged likely to represent a technical artifact of the sequencing pipeline. According to a later analysis, parvovirus B19, influenza, CMV and Epstein-Barr virus appeared linked to several top co-occurrence clusters. Only TCR beta chains were sequenced in this cohort, and the absence of alpha or paired-chain data limited detectable features. In vitro tests confirmed that three of the cytomegalovirus-associated TCR beta chains recognize cytomegalovirus antigens. A further reported finding was that TCR beta sequences accurately predicted the HLA-A and HLA-B alleles for most subjects in the first cohort. According to the authors, the approach could potentially be generalized to other disease states and immunological phenotypes. Specific HLA alleles were associated with over 15,000 TCR beta sequences at a false discovery rate of 0.05 in a later analysis. In an earlier analysis of under 600 of the donors, most TCR beta V segments were observed in productive rearrangements about 87% or about 30% of the time, broadly matching IMGT annotations.

The cohort was made up of approximately 670 healthy bone marrow donors. Cohort members were all nominally healthy when sampled, although unrecorded immune exposures were likely present. The donor tested CMV seronegative and was one of the 352 seronegative cohort members. Every donor gave a peripheral blood sample, and the peripheral blood mononuclear cells from that sample were used for TCR beta sequencing. Genomic DNA extraction from the blood cell samples was performed with the Qiagen DNeasy Blood Extraction Kit. The receptor was isolated from a man aged 18 to 35 in good health and CMV-seronegative. The sample taken for sequencing was PBMCs.

The sequence in DNA is TGTGCCAGCAGCTTGCCCGGGCAAGAGACCCAGTACTTC. Its translation is CASSLPGQETQYF. The chain is made from TRBV5-8 and TRBJ2-5; a confident D gene designation cannot be given. Per the germline V gene, SGHTS is the CDR1 and YDEGEE is the CDR2. V loses 1 base of germline sequence and J loses 2 bases, and the interval between the two ends is 6 bases. Taken from cysteine to phenylalanine, the CDR3 has 13 residues. CDR3 DNA only is kept here, 39 bases in frame from base 1. With the portions outside the CDR3 filled from the reference TRBV5-8 and TRBJ2-5 genes, the complete variable region becomes EAGVTQSPTHLIKTRGQQATLRCSPISGHTSVYWYQQALGLGLQFLLWYDEGEERNRGNFPPRFSGRQFPNYSSELNVNALELEDSALYLCASSLPGQETQYFGPGTRLLVL.